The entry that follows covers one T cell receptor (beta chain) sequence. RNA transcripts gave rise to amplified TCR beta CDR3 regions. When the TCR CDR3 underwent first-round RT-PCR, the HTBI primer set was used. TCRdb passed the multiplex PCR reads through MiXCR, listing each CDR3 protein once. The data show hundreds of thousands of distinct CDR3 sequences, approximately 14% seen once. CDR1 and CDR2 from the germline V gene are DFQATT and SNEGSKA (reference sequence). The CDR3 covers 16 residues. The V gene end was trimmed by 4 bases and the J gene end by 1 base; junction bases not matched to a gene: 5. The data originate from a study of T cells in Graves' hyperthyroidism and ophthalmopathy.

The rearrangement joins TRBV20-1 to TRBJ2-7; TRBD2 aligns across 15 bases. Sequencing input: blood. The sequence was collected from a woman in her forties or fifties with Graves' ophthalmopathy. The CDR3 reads CSANGLAGGPSYEQYF. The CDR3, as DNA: TGCAGTGCTAACGGACTAGCGGGAGGGCCTTCCTACGAGCAGTACTTC.